The sequence of this TCR beta chain was determined in a study of blood T cell repertoires in COVID-19. Germline V gene lookup returns CDR1 GTSNPN and CDR2 SVGIG (reference sequence). The CDR3 runs 15 residues. Trimming shortened V by 2 bases and J by 2 bases, and 15 bases separated the two germline ends. Data came from immunoSEQ multiplex PCR; TCRdb stores just in-frame clones and leaves some out. The sample carries approximately 290,000 clones, 70% to 90% recorded once. Sequencing was carried out using PBMCs or T cells enriched from blood (not recorded which). The chain has TRBV30 and TRBJ1-2, with D unresolved. The source of this sequence is a woman aged 25 to 45 who had recovered from COVID-19. Written as DNA, the CDR3 is TGTGCCTGGAGTAAGGAGCGACTGCGGAACTATGGCTACACCTTC. As protein: CAWSKERLRNYGYTF.